This TCR beta chain was recovered during a study of glioma-infiltrating T cells. To note about this clonotype: What it binds is not known.

The V gene lost 8 bases and the J gene lost 0 bases, with 11 bases spanning the gap. The CDR3 contains 13 residues. The study, taken as a whole, reports: Non-neoplastic patients had below-expected tissue-blood divergence, while all gliomas exceeded expectation. Only very few CDR3 sequences appeared in both tissue and blood.

The iRepertoire nested amplicon-rescue multiplex PCR amplified TCR alpha and beta CDR3s from RNA. One-step reverse transcription and amplification started from around 100-400 ng of tissue mRNA or PBMC total RNA. In TCRdb, the multiplex PCR reads were re-called with MiXCR into one record per CDR3 protein. The sample shows about 140,000 distinct CDR3 sequences, approximately 39% of them seen only once. This sequence originates from a human donor with low-grade glioma or glioblastoma, undergoing nonglioma brain surgery, or in good health (not recorded which). The chain combines TRBV12-3 or TRBV12-4 with TRBJ2-7; D possibly corresponds to TRBD2 (5 bases). The sample consisted of glioma tissue, nonneoplastic brain tissue, or PBMCs (not recorded which). The CDR3 bases are TGTGCCAGCCGGGGTTTGAGCTCCTACGAGCAGTACTTC. Protein sequence: CASRGLSSYEQYF.